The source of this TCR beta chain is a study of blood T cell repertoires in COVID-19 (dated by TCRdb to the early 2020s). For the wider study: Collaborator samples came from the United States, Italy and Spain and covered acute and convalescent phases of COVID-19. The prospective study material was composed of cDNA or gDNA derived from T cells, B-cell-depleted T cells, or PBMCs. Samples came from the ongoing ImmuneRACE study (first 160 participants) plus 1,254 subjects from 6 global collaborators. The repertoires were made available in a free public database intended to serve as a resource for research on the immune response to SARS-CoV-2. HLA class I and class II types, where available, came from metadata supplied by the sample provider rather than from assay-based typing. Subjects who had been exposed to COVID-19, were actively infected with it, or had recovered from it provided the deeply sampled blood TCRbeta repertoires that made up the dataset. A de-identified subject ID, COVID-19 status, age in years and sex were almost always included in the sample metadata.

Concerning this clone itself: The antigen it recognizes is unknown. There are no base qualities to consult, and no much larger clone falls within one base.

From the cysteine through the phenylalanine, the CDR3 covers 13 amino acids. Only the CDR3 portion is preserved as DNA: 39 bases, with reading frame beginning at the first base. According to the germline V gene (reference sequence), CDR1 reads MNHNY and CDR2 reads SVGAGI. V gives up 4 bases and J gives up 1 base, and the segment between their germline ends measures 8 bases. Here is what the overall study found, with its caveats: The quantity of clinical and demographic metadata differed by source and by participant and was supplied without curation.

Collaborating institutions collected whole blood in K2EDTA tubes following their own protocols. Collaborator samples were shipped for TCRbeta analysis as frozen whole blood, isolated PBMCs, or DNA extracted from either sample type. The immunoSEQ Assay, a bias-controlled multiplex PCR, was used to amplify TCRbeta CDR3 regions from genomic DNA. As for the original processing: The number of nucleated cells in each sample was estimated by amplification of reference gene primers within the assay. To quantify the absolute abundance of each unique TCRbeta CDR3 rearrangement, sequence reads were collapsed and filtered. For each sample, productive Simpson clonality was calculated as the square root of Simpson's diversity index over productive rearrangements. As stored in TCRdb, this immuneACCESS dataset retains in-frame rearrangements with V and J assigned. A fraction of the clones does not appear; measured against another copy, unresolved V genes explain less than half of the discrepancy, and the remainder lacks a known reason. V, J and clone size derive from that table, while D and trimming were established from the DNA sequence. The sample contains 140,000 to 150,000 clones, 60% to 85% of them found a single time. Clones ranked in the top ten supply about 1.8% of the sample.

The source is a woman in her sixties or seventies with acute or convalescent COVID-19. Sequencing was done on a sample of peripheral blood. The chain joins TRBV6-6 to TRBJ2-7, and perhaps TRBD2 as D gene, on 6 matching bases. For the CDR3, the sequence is CASSFGGSYEQYF. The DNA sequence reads TGTGCCAGCAGTTTCGGGGGTTCCTACGAGCAGTACTTC.